Described below is a single T cell receptor (beta chain) sequence and its context. Its matching antigen is unknown. These data belong to a study of T cell responses to AZD1222 COVID-19 vaccine. CDR1 MNHEY and CDR2 SVGAGI come from the germline V gene. The CDR3 contains 13 residues. V lost 5 bases and J 3 bases, leaving 11 bases between the germline ends. Assay used: immunoSEQ multiplex PCR; TCRdb lists only in-frame clones, some missing. There are about 180,000 clones in the sample; 90% to 95% occur only once, and 2.6% lies in the top ten. Study observations and caveats: AZD1222 recipients seropositive at baseline numbered only six. Repertoires in all cases were sampled only once the peak T cell response had passed. Dominant at 160-218 and 743-854, vaccine-associated CD4 TCRs also spanned spike.

The clonotype originates from an adult in good health. The sequencing used peripheral blood, collected on day 0 of AZD1222 vaccination. The chain recombines TRBV6-5 with TRBJ2-7; a possible D gene is TRBD2 (5 bases). Written as DNA, the CDR3 is TGTGCCAGCAGTCATGCCGGGGACTACGAGCAGTACTTC. Residues: CASSHAGDYEQYF.